The sample holds one count of the clone carrying this T cell receptor (beta chain). Participants were placed into cohorts based on the clinical history they reported. This entry belongs to a study of blood T cell repertoires in COVID-19. Study-level information: Acute-phase and convalescent COVID-19 samples originated in the United States, Italy and Spain. T cells, B-cell-depleted T cells, or PBMCs supplied cDNA or gDNA.

Libraries were prepared by immunoSEQ multiplex PCR; TCRdb keeps only in-frame clonotypes and omits some of them. The sample carries approximately 200,000 clones, around 88% recorded once. Trimming left V 3 bases short and J 9 bases short, with 9 bases between. The CDR3 is made up of 12 amino acids. Germline V gene data show CDR1 as LGHDT and CDR2 as YNNKEL (reference sequence). The specimen was PBMCs or T cells enriched from blood (not recorded which). The chain recombines TRBV3-1 (or the pseudogene TRBV3-2) with TRBJ2-1; D might be TRBD2 (6 bases). The receptor was isolated from a woman aged 25 to 45 who had been exposed to COVID-19. DNA for the CDR3: TGTGCCAGCAGCCAGCGGGGATCTGAGCAGTTCTTC. Encoded protein: CASSQRGSEQFF.